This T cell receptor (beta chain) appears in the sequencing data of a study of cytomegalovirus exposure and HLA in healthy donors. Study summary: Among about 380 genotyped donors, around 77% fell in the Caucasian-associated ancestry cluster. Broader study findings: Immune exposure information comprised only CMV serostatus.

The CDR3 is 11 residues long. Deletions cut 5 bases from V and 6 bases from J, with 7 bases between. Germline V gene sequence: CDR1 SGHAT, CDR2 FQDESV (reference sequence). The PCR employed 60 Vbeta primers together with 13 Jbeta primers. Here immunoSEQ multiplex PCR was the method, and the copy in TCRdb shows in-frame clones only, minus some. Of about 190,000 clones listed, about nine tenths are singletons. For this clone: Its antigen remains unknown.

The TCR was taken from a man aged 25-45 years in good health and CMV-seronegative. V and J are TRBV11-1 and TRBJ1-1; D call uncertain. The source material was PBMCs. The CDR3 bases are TGTGCCAGCAGCAAAGAGGCTGAAGCTTTCTTT. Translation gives CASSKEAEAFF.